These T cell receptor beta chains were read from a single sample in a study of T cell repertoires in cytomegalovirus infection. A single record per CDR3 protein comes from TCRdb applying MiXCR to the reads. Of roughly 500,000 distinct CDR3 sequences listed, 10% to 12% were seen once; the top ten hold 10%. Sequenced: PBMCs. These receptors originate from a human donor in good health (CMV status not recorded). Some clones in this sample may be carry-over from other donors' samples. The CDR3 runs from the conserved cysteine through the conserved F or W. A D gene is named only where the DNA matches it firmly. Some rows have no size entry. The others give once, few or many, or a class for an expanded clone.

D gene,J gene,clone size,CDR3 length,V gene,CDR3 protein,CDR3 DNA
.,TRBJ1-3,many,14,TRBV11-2,CASRQGYSGNTIYF,TGTGCCAGCAGACAGGGATACTCTGGAAACACCATATATTTT
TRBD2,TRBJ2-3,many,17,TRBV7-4,CASSLLSGGIPTDTQYF,TGTGCCAGCAGCTTACTTAGCGGGGGGATACCCACAGATACGCAGTATTTT
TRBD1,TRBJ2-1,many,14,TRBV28,CASSQPTTGREQFF,TGTGCCAGCAGTCAACCTACGACAGGGCGTGAGCAGTTCTTC
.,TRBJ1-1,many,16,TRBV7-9,CASSRGAGTLNTEAFF,TGTGCCAGCAGCCGAGGGGCCGGGACGCTGAACACTGAAGCTTTCTTT
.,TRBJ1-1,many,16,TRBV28,CASSLFPSDSNTEAFF,TGTGCCAGCAGTTTATTCCCATCGGACAGCAACACTGAAGCTTTCTTT
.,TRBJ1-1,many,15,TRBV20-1,CSARDRRGWNTEAFF,TGCAGTGCTAGAGATCGGAGGGGGTGGAACACTGAAGCTTTCTTT
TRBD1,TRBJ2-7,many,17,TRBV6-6,CASSYSRDRGISYEQYF,TGTGCCAGCAGTTACTCGCGCGACAGGGGTATTTCCTACGAGCAGTACTTC
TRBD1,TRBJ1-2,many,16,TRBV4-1,CASSQEEGQGKDGYTF,TGCGCCAGCAGCCAAGAGGAGGGACAGGGGAAAGACGGCTACACCTTC
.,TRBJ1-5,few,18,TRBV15,CATSRDPYDWRGTQPQHF,TGTGCCACCAGCAGAGATCCATACGATTGGAGGGGGACTCAGCCCCAGCATTTT
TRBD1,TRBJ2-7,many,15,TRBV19,CASSIPGTGGYEQYF,TGTGCCAGTAGTATACCCGGGACAGGCGGCTACGAGCAGTACTTC
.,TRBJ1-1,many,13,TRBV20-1,CSAPQGGITEAFF,TGCAGTGCTCCCCAAGGGGGAATCACTGAAGCTTTCTTT
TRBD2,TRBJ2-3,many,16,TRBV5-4,CASSPGTGGGTDTQYF,TGTGCCAGCAGCCCCGGAACTGGGGGGGGCACAGATACGCAGTATTTT
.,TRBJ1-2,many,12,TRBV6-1,CASSEAGVGYTF,TGTGCCAGCAGTGAGGCCGGGGTCGGCTACACCTTC
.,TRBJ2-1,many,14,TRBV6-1,CASTDRGYHNEQFF,TGTGCCAGCACCGACCGGGGCTACCACAATGAGCAGTTCTTC
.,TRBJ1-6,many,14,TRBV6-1,CASSKSSYNSPLHF,TGTGCCAGCAGCAAGAGCTCCTATAATTCACCCCTCCACTTT
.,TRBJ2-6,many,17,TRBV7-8,CASSFRASISGANVLTF,TGTGCCAGCAGCTTCAGGGCCTCGATATCGGGGGCCAACGTCCTGACTTTC
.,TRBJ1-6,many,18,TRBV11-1,CASSHTPMDPSKNSPLHF,TGTGCCAGCAGCCACACACCCATGGACCCGTCCAAAAATTCACCCCTCCACTTT
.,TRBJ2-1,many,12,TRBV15,CATSRDRGSGFF,TGTGCCACCAGCAGAGATAGAGGGAGTGGGTTCTTC
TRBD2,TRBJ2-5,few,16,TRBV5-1,CASSVTSGGIQETQYF,TGCGCCAGCAGCGTTACTAGCGGGGGGATCCAAGAGACCCAGTACTTC
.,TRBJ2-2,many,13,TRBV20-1,CSAKDRNTGELFF,TGCAGTGCTAAAGACAGGAACACCGGGGAGCTGTTTTTT
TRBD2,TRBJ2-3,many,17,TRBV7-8,CASSTTPSGSVTDTQYF,TGTGCCAGCAGCACGACCCCTAGCGGGAGCGTAACAGATACGCAGTATTTT
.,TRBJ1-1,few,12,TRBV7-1,CASALGEAEAFF,TGTGCCAGCGCCCTCGGAGAAGCTGAAGCTTTCTTT
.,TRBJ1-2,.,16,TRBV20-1,CSARAPLIVSLYGYTF,TGCAGTGCTAGGGCTCCTTTGATAGTCAGCCTCTATGGCTACACCTTC
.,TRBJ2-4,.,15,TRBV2,CASTSGQLAKNIQYF,TGTGCCAGCACCTCCGGACAGCTAGCCAAAAACATTCAGTACTTC
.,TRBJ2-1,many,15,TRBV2,CASSERRVSYNEQFF,TGTGCCAGCAGTGAACGTCGTGTCTCCTACAATGAGCAGTTCTTC
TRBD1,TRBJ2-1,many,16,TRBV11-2,CASSALTGRSYNEQFF,TGTGCCAGCAGCGCGTTGACAGGGAGATCCTACAATGAGCAGTTCTTC
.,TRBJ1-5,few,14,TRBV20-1,CSASQGTGNQPQHF,TGCAGTGCTTCGCAGGGGACGGGCAATCAGCCCCAGCATTTT
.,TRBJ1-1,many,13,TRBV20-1,CSAMNSMNTEAFF,TGCAGTGCTATGAACAGTATGAACACTGAAGCTTTCTTT